The 21 T cell receptor beta chains below come from one sample, sequenced in a study of blood T cells in healthy people across ages. The authors ran a second PCR of roughly 6 to 12 cycles using a sample-barcoded 5' primer and a J-beta primer mix. TCRdb recomputed calls from the 5' RACE reads with MiXCR, one row per CDR3 protein. Among 850,000 to 1,000,000 distinct CDR3 sequences listed, roughly half were seen once. Material for sequencing was blood. Receptors originate from a woman in her fifties or sixties in good health.

This chain joins TRBV7-9 and TRBJ2-5; D ambiguous. The V end lost 5 bases, the J end lost 5 bases, and 12 bases lay between the germline ends. Germline V CDR1 and CDR2: SEHNR, FQNEAQ (reference sequence). This CDR3 contains 13 residues. CDR3 sequence: CASSVDGLETQYF. The DNA of the CDR3 is TGTGCCAGCAGCGTAGATGGGCTGGAGACCCAGTACTTC.

CDR3 sequence: CASSTSGTSDNEQFF. The CDR3 region has the DNA TGTGCCAGCAGCACCTCCGGGACTAGCGATAATGAGCAGTTCTTC. The chain combines TRBV7-2 with TRBJ2-1, with 10 positions matching TRBD2. Germline V gene data show CDR1 as SGHTA and CDR2 as FQGNSA. J was trimmed by 7 bases and V by 5 bases; bases with no gene match: 8. The CDR3 totals 15 residues.

With respect to this clonotype: At one boundary the junction diverges from the germline segment, which might be a read error. The gene calls are TRBV2 and TRBJ2-5; 12 positions agree with TRBD2. Germline-derived CDR1 and CDR2 are SNHLY and FYNNEI. This CDR3 spans 18 amino acids. The CDR3 DNA reads as TGTACCAGCAGTCATTCCCGGACTAGCGGGGCGTACCAAGAGACCCAGTACTTC. Translated: CTSSHSRTSGAYQETQYF.

This clonotype was seen only once. V and J are TRBV30 and TRBJ1-2; unclear D gene. The CDR3 contains 13 residues. Trimming pared 2 bases from V and 3 bases from J, leaving 10 bases between. Germline V gene lookup returns CDR1 GTSNPN and CDR2 SVGIG (reference sequence). The CDR3 DNA follows: TGTGCCTGGAGTTACCGAAACGACTATGGCTACACCTTC. Amino acid sequence: CAWSYRNDYGYTF.

This chain joins TRBV10-3 and TRBJ2-3; D unresolved. Germline loops: CDR1 ENHRY, CDR2 SYGVKD. V lost 3 bases, J lost 4 bases, and 17 bases lay in between. The CDR3 totals 16 residues. The CDR3 protein is CAISERTDDTADTQYF. CDR3 in DNA: TGTGCCATCAGTGAACGGACCGACGACACGGCAGATACGCAGTATTTT.

The chain employs TRBV21-1 and TRBJ2-7; the table's D call TRBD1 went unverified against the DNA. TRBV21-1 is deemed a pseudogene. There are 16 residues in the CDR3. CDR3 coding DNA: TGTGCCAGCAGCCCTTCCTACGGGGGGGCGCCCTACGAGCAGTACTTC. Translating it yields CASSPSYGGAPYEQYF.

This chain joins TRBV3-1 and TRBJ2-5; D may be TRBD2 (5 bases). Judging by the DNA end, TRBJ2-7 fits better; the J call may be wrong. The CDR3 runs 13 residues. In germline, CDR1 is LGHDT, CDR2 YNNKEL (reference sequence). In DNA, the CDR3 is TGTGCCAGCAGCCAAGTCTCCGAGGGCGAGCAGTACTTC. The encoded protein is CASSQVSEGEQYF.

This clonotype was found a few times. The chain carries TRBV11-3 and TRBJ2-3; D is perhaps TRBD2 (7 bases). CDR1 and CDR2 (germline): SGHNT, YENEEA. CDR3 length equals 14 residues. The V gene lost 4 bases and the J gene lost 5 bases, with 13 bases spanning the gap. CDR3 in amino acids: CASSWRGGQDTQYF. CDR3 coding DNA: TGTGCCAGCAGCTGGAGGGGGGGTCAAGATACGCAGTATTTT.

V usage is TRBV6-2 or TRBV6-3 and J usage is TRBJ2-4; a possible D gene is TRBD1 (6 bases). The end of the DNA is better explained by TRBJ2-7, so the J call may be wrong. The germline V gene has CDR1 MNHEY and CDR2 SVGEGT. CDR3 length equals 12 residues. The CDR3 region is CASKWGRSEQYF. The CDR3 nucleotides are TGTGCCAGCAAATGGGGGCGGAGCGAGCAGTACTTC.

The gene calls are TRBV20-1 and TRBJ2-7; D is ambiguous. CDR3 length: 15 residues. Germline V lookup: CDR1 DFQATT, CDR2 SNEGSKA (reference sequence). Deletions cut 3 bases from V and 3 bases from J, with 18 bases between. CDR3 loop: CSASYGQPTDYEQYF. The CDR3 DNA reads TGCAGTGCTAGTTACGGTCAGCCCACAGACTACGAGCAGTACTTC.

This clonotype showed up many times. The chain has TRBV20-1 and TRBJ2-3, with TRBD2 matching over 7 bases. CDR1 is DFQATT and CDR2 is SNEGSKA in the germline V gene (reference sequence). The CDR3 extends over 12 amino acids. V was clipped by 2 bases and J by 10 bases; unmatched bases: 6. CDR3 nucleotide sequence: TGCAGTGCTAGAAGGGACTATCTGGCGCAGTATTTT. Amino acid sequence: CSARRDYLAQYF.

This clonotype was seen a handful of times. The CDR3 region has the DNA TGTGCCAGCAGACCTCTAGCGGCTAGCACAGATACGCAGTATTTT. Protein: CASRPLAASTDTQYF. This chain connects TRBV27 to TRBJ2-3; 7 nucleotides match TRBD2. The V gene's germline CDR1 is MNHEY and CDR2 SMNVEV (reference sequence). The length of the CDR3 is 15 residues. Trimming removed 6 bases from V and 0 bases from J; junction bases left unmatched: 6.

This clonotype came up a few times. This chain joins TRBV29-1 and TRBJ1-1, with 9 bases identical to TRBD1. Looked up from germline, CDR1 is SQVTM and CDR2 is ANQGSEA. The CDR3 extends over 15 amino acids. V shed 7 bases, J shed 3 bases, and the junction held 12 bases outside the gene matches. CDR3 in DNA: TGCAGCGCAGGCGTTTTGGGACAGGGATACACTGAAGCTTTCTTT. It codes for CSAGVLGQGYTEAFF.

The table lists this clonotype with many counts. The chain joins TRBV10-3 to TRBJ2-7, with 7 bases fitting TRBD2. The CDR3 is made up of 14 amino acids. V lost 8 bases to trimming and J lost 5 bases; unmatched junction nucleotides: 12. The germline V gene encodes CDR1 ENHRY and CDR2 SYGVKD. The CDR3 DNA sequence: TGTGCCATCGGAAGTGGAGCGGGGACCCACGAGCAGTACTTC. Translating it yields CAIGSGAGTHEQYF.

This clonotype showed up just a few times. The chain has TRBV20-1 and TRBJ2-7, with D uncertain. The CDR3 runs 10 residues. V gave up 7 bases and J gave up 3 bases, with 7 bases separating them. Germline loops: CDR1 DFQATT, CDR2 SNEGSKA (reference sequence). CDR3 region: CSGVDYEQYF. The CDR3 nucleotides are TGCAGTGGGGTAGACTACGAGCAGTACTTC.

The chain uses TRBV28 and TRBJ1-2, with D possibly TRBD1 on 5 matching bases. Germline-derived CDR1 and CDR2 are MDHEN and SYDVKM. Trimming shortened V by 6 bases and J by 8 bases, and 13 bases separated the two germline ends. This CDR3 is built from 12 residues. CDR3 sequence: CASRVQGQGYTF. The CDR3 region has the DNA TGTGCCAGCAGGGTCCAGGGTCAAGGCTACACCTTC.

For the CDR3, the DNA is TGTGCCAGTGATTCATTAGGGACAGCTTACAATGAGCAGTTCTTC. It is translated as CASDSLGTAYNEQFF. The J gene is TRBJ2-1, the V gene TRBV11-2; 7 nucleotides line up with TRBD1. This CDR3 has 15 residues. V gave up 9 bases and J gave up 4 bases; unmatched junction bases: 12. CDR1 is SGHAT, CDR2 FQNNGV, per germline.

The rearrangement links TRBV21-1 to TRBJ2-3; the table calls TRBD2, which could not be checked here. TRBV21-1 is recorded as a pseudogene. This CDR3 region has 13 residues. The CDR3 DNA sequence: TGTGCCAGCAGCAAAGGGGGGCCCTTGAAGGAGTATTTT. Translated: CASSKGGPLKEYF.

The chain joins TRBV12-5 to TRBJ2-5; a possible D gene is TRBD1 (5 bases). Germline lookup yields CDR1 LGHNT and CDR2 FRNRAP. Trimming shortened V by 1 base and J by 6 bases, and 9 bases separated the two germline ends. CDR3 length equals 13 residues. CDR3 bases: TGTGCTAGTGGTTTGGAGGCAGGGAAGACCCAGTACTTC. This codes for CASGLEAGKTQYF.

This chain uses TRBV20-1 with TRBJ1-2, with D hard to call. CDR3 length equals 12 residues. CDR1 and CDR2 from the germline V gene are DFQATT and SNEGSKA (reference sequence). V lost 6 bases to trimming and J lost 0 bases, with 8 bases between them. In nucleotides, the CDR3 is TGCAGTGCAGAGGGATCTAACTATGGCTACACCTTC. This translates into CSAEGSNYGYTF.

The chain has TRBV2 and TRBJ2-3; 13 bases match TRBD2. The CDR3 covers 16 residues. With V trimmed by 4 bases and J by 2 bases, 3 bases remained unmatched. Germline CDR1 and CDR2: SNHLY and FYNNEI. CDR3 in DNA: TGTGCCAGCAGTGCGGGACTAGCGGGAATCACAGATACGCAGTATTTT. This codes for CASSAGLAGITDTQYF. The complete variable domain, with remaining parts taken from reference TRBV2 and TRBJ2-3, reads EPEVTQTPSHQVTQMGQEVILRCVPISNHLYFYWYRQILGQKVEFLVSFYNNEISEKSEIFDDQFSVERPDGSNFTLKIRSTKLEDSAMYFCASSAGLAGITDTQYFGPGTRLTVL.